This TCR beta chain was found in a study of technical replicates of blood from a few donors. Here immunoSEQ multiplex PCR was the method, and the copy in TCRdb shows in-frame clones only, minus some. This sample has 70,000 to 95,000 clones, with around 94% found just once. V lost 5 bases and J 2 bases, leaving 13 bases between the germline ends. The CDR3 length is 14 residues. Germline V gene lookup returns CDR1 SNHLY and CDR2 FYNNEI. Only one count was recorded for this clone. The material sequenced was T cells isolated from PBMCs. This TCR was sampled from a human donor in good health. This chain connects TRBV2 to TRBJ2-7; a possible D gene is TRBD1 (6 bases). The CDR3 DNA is TGTGCCAGCAGTCCTCCCGGGACACCCTACGAGCAGTACTTC. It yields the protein CASSPPGTPYEQYF. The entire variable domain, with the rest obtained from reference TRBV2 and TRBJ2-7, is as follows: EPEVTQTPSHQVTQMGQEVILRCVPISNHLYFYWYRQILGQKVEFLVSFYNNEISEKSEIFDDQFSVERPDGSNFTLKIRSTKLEDSAMYFCASSPPGTPYEQYFGPGTRLTVT.